These 32 T cell receptor beta chains came from one sample sequenced in a study of blood T cell repertoires in COVID-19. TCRdb's copy holds only in-frame clones and misses some; the assay was immunoSEQ multiplex PCR. The table records 150,000 to 200,000 clones, about 80% of them present only once. Source material: peripheral blood. The receptors derive from a woman older than 75 with acute or convalescent COVID-19.

The DNA for the CDR3 is TGCGCCAGCAGCTTGCCAGAAGAGACCCAGTACTTC. This translates into CASSLPEETQYF. This chain uses TRBV5-1 with TRBJ2-5; D unclear. Trimming shortened V by 1 base and J by 3 bases, and 4 bases separated the two germline ends. The CDR3 is 12 residues long. Germline V CDR1 and CDR2: SGHRS, YFSETQ. Combining the CDR3 with reference TRBV5-1 and TRBJ2-5 gives the whole variable domain KAGVTQTPRYLIKTRGQQVTLSCSPISGHRSVSWYQQTPGQGLQFLFEYFSETQRNKGNFPGRFSGRQFSNSRSEMNVSTLELGDSALYLCASSLPEETQYFGPGTRLLVL.

This clone came up many times. The chain is built from TRBV29-1 and TRBJ2-7; weak D call: TRBD1 (6 bases). This CDR3 has 12 residues. CDR1 and CDR2 from the germline V gene are SQVTM and ANQGSEA. Trimming took 6 bases from V and 2 from J, leaving 11 bases between them. The CDR3 is CSVADSTYEQYF. In nucleotides, the CDR3 is TGCAGCGTCGCGGACAGTACCTACGAGCAGTACTTC.

This sequence joins TRBV15 and TRBJ2-7, with D perhaps TRBD2 (5 bases). Trimming shortened V by 0 bases and J by 1 base, and 19 bases separated the two germline ends. This CDR3 contains 18 residues. Germline V gene lookup returns CDR1 LNHNV and CDR2 YYDKDF (reference sequence). CDR3 protein: CATSRDPIGGRGSYEQYF. The CDR3, as DNA: TGTGCCACCAGCAGAGATCCGATTGGCGGAAGAGGGTCCTACGAGCAGTACTTC.

The chain recombines TRBV11-3 with TRBJ2-7; 9 nucleotides match TRBD1. The CDR3 has 13 residues. Germline CDR1 reads SGHNT; CDR2 reads YENEEA. V shed 5 bases and J 3 bases; nucleotides not matched to a gene: 2. CDR3 protein: CASSRQGGYEQYF. The CDR3, as DNA: TGTGCCAGCAGCCGACAGGGGGGCTACGAGCAGTACTTC.

The chain couples TRBV28 to TRBJ1-2, with TRBD1 matching over 7 bases. The junction had 6 bases not matched to a gene; V was cut back by 8 bases and J by 3 bases. The V gene's germline CDR1 is MDHEN and CDR2 SYDVKM. This CDR3 comprises 13 residues. CDR3 sequence: CASSRDRDYGYTF. The CDR3 DNA is TGTGCCAGCTCTCGCGACAGGGACTATGGCTACACCTTC.

This chain links TRBV30 with TRBJ1-2; 8 bases line up with TRBD1. This CDR3 comprises 14 residues. The V gene's germline CDR1 is GTSNPN and CDR2 SVGIG (reference sequence). J was trimmed by 6 bases and V by 0 bases; bases with no gene match: 6. The CDR3 reads CAWSVQGQVNGYTF. The CDR3 bases are TGTGCCTGGAGTGTACAGGGACAGGTTAATGGCTACACCTTC.

The rearrangement joins TRBV11-2 to TRBJ2-2; TRBD1 matches 11 bases. The CDR3 contains 16 residues. The trim removed 4 bases at V and 7 bases at J, leaving 8 bases unmatched. CDR1 is SGHAT and CDR2 is FQNNGV in the germline V gene. CDR3 in amino acids: CASSSIGTGGIGELFF. CDR3 in DNA: TGTGCCAGCAGCTCCATAGGGACAGGGGGTATCGGGGAGCTGTTTTTT.

The J gene is TRBJ1-1, the V gene TRBV15; D might be TRBD1 (6 bases). Germline CDR1 and CDR2: LNHNV and YYDKDF (reference sequence). Trimming took off 5 bases at V and 0 bases at J, with 7 bases between the two ends. There are 13 residues in the CDR3. The CDR3 loop is CATSGTLNTEAFF. The DNA for the CDR3 is TGTGCCACCAGCGGGACATTGAACACTGAAGCTTTCTTT.

The genes are TRBV6-5 and TRBJ1-1, with TRBD1 identical over 8 bases. J gave up 1 base and V 6 bases, and 4 bases lay outside the gene matches. The CDR3 contains 14 residues. Germline-derived CDR1 and CDR2 are MNHEY and SVGAGI. This CDR3 reads CASSRQGRNTEAFF. The CDR3 coding sequence is TGTGCCAGCAGCCGACAGGGGAGGAACACTGAAGCTTTCTTT.

The rearrangement joins TRBV2 to TRBJ2-1; TRBD2 aligns across 10 bases. V was clipped by 6 bases and J by 0 bases; unmatched bases: 2. Germline V gene data show CDR1 as SNHLY and CDR2 as FYNNEI. This CDR3 region has 15 residues. The CDR3: CASRLAGGSYNEQFF. The CDR3 coding sequence is TGTGCCAGCAGATTAGCGGGAGGCTCCTACAATGAGCAGTTCTTC.

V gene TRBV6-6 combines with J gene TRBJ2-6, with 11 bases fitting TRBD1. J lost 4 bases, V lost 5 bases, and 7 bases had no gene match. This CDR3 has 17 amino acids. Germline V gene sequence: CDR1 MNHNY, CDR2 SVGAGI (reference sequence). The CDR3 sequence: CASSPGQGARGANVLTF. For the CDR3, the DNA is TGTGCCAGCAGTCCTGGACAGGGGGCGCGCGGGGCCAACGTCCTGACTTTC.

The CDR3: CASKGLAGTDTQYF. CDR3 DNA sequence: TGTGCCAGCAAGGGACTAGCGGGCACAGATACGCAGTATTTT. This chain links TRBV2 with TRBJ2-3, with 11 bases that match TRBD2. This CDR3 is 14 amino acids long. The germline gives CDR1 SNHLY, CDR2 FYNNEI. After removal of 7 bases from V and 1 base from J, the junction contained 1 base not matched to a gene.

The chain has TRBV18 and TRBJ2-1; 7 nucleotides agree with TRBD1. J lost 2 bases, V lost 4 bases, and 5 bases had no gene match. Looked up from germline, CDR1 is KGHSH and CDR2 is LQKENI. CDR3 size: 15 residues. The CDR3 bases are TGTGCCAGCTCACTACAGGGGAACCCCTACAATGAGCAGTTCTTC. It encodes CASSLQGNPYNEQFF.

This chain connects TRBV5-1 to TRBJ2-4, with 11 nucleotides matching TRBD2. CDR1 and CDR2 (germline): SGHRS, YFSETQ. The CDR3 is made up of 14 amino acids. The ends lost 1 base at V and 15 bases at J; junction bases unmatched: 9. The CDR3 sequence: CASSLNSGRAQGYF. As DNA, the CDR3 is TGCGCCAGCAGCTTGAATAGCGGGAGGGCCCAAGGGTACTTC.

The rearrangement links TRBV18 to TRBJ2-2; perhaps TRBD1 as D (6 bases). V was trimmed by 3 bases and J by 4 bases, leaving 15 bases between them. CDR1 KGHSH and CDR2 LQKENI come from the germline V gene. CDR3 length: 16 amino acids. CDR3 DNA: TGTGCCAGCTCACCCCAGGGGCAGGGGAGCACCGGGGAGCTGTTTTTT. Translation gives CASSPQGQGSTGELFF.

The gene calls are TRBV25-1 and TRBJ2-1; 8 positions match TRBD2. CDR3 size: 15 residues. The trim removed 6 bases at V and 7 bases at J, leaving 11 bases unmatched. Germline V lookup: CDR1 MGHDK, CDR2 SYGVNS. The CDR3 region has the DNA TGTGCCAGCAGATTAGCGGGGAGTGCAGGGAATGAGCAGTTCTTC. Its translation: CASRLAGSAGNEQFF.

This chain links TRBV6-2 or TRBV6-3 with TRBJ2-7; 7 positions match TRBD2. The germline V gene encodes CDR1 MNHEY and CDR2 SVGEGT. The J segment lost 5 bases and the V segment lost 5 bases, leaving 3 bases of the junction unmatched. This CDR3 comprises 12 residues. Here the CDR3 reads CASSLGTNEQYF. In DNA, the CDR3 is TGTGCCAGCAGTCTTGGGACTAACGAGCAGTACTTC.

This clone appeared a single time. The chain carries TRBV2 and TRBJ2-2, with a possible D match to TRBD2 (6 bases). Trimming removed 7 bases at V and 3 bases at J, with 12 bases between. The germline V gene encodes CDR1 SNHLY and CDR2 FYNNEI. This CDR3 comprises 14 residues. CDR3 region: CASTGWGDTGELFF. CDR3 DNA: TGTGCCAGCACGGGATGGGGGGACACCGGGGAGCTGTTTTTT.

V and J are TRBV6-5 and TRBJ2-7; D is unresolved. Germline CDR1 and CDR2: MNHEY and SVGAGI. Trimming stripped 2 bases from V and 1 base from J, with 12 bases between. There are 15 residues in the CDR3. Written as DNA, the CDR3 is TGTGCCAGCAGTTACGGGCCACCGCCATCCTACGAGCAGTACTTC. This translates into CASSYGPPPSYEQYF.

This clone was counted once. The chain couples TRBV29-1 to TRBJ1-4, with a possible D match to TRBD1 (5 bases). Germline V CDR1 and CDR2: SQVTM, ANQGSEA. The CDR3 has 13 residues. Deletions cut 5 bases from V and 5 bases from J, with 12 bases between. Here the CDR3 DNA reads TGCAGCGTTTATCAGGGTTCAAATGAAAAACTGTTTTTT. Its translation: CSVYQGSNEKLFF.

This chain connects TRBV2 to TRBJ2-7, with 7 bases lining up with TRBD1. Trimming at V came to 7 bases and at J to 3 bases, leaving 9 bases not matched to a gene. Germline V gene data show CDR1 as SNHLY and CDR2 as FYNNEI. The CDR3 consists of 14 residues. The CDR3: CASKWNRGNYEQYF. The CDR3 DNA is TGTGCCAGCAAGTGGAACAGGGGTAACTACGAGCAGTACTTC.

The gene calls are TRBV9 and TRBJ1-6; 8 bases fit TRBD1. Losses at the gene ends were 5 bases for V and 7 bases for J; bases not matched to a gene: 8. The germline V gene has CDR1 SGDLS and CDR2 YYNGEE. The CDR3 sequence is 15 residues long. This chain's CDR3 is CASRGEQGGNSPLHF. DNA of the CDR3: TGTGCCAGCAGAGGAGAACAGGGGGGAAATTCACCCCTCCACTTT.

The chain carries TRBV5-1 and TRBJ2-7; TRBD2 aligns across 12 bases. V lost 0 bases and J lost 6; bases outside the gene matches: 10. Germline V gene data show CDR1 as SGHRS and CDR2 as YFSETQ. The CDR3 has 17 amino acids. The CDR3 DNA follows: TGCGCCAGCAGCTTGGGAGCTAGCGGGAGGGCCTATTCCGAGCAGTACTTC. Translating gives CASSLGASGRAYSEQYF.

The chain has TRBV19 and TRBJ2-1, with 8 bases that match TRBD1. Trimming cost V 5 bases and J 6 bases; bases outside gene matches: 6. CDR1 LNHDA and CDR2 SQIVND come from the germline V gene (reference sequence). The CDR3 has 14 amino acids. Here the CDR3 reads CASSPTGEANEQFF. CDR3 in DNA: TGTGCCAGTAGTCCGACAGGGGAAGCCAATGAGCAGTTCTTC.

The chain recombines TRBV29-1 with TRBJ2-3, with 8 bases lining up with TRBD1. The CDR3 is 13 amino acids. The junction had 5 bases not matched to a gene; V was cut back by 4 bases and J by 5 bases. Germline CDR1 and CDR2: SQVTM and ANQGSEA. This CDR3 reads CSVGRTGRDTQYF. The DNA of the CDR3 is TGCAGCGTTGGTAGGACAGGGAGAGATACGCAGTATTTT.

The chain employs TRBV2 and TRBJ2-4; D might be TRBD2 (5 bases). The CDR3 totals 12 residues. The ends were cut back, 2 bases at V and 8 bases at J, with 7 bases in the middle. Germline V lookup: CDR1 SNHLY, CDR2 FYNNEI. CDR3 in amino acids: CASSERDYIQYF. DNA of the CDR3: TGTGCCAGCAGTGAACGGGATTACATTCAGTACTTC.

This rearrangement joins TRBV4-1 to TRBJ1-3; D unclear. V was clipped by 4 bases and J by 2 bases, with 18 bases between them. This CDR3 is built from 17 residues. CDR1 and CDR2 from the germline V gene are MGHRA and YSYEKL. The CDR3 DNA is TGCGCCAGCAGCCTCCGAGGCCCCCAGTTACCTGGAAACACCATATATTTT. Amino acids: CASSLRGPQLPGNTIYF.

V is TRBV27 and J is TRBJ2-1; D might be TRBD2 (5 bases). The V end lost 6 bases, the J end lost 5 bases, and 14 bases lay between the germline ends. Germline loops: CDR1 MNHEY, CDR2 SMNVEV (reference sequence). The CDR3 length is 14 residues. CDR3 in amino acids: CASRPGPGNNEQFF. CDR3 sequence (DNA): TGTGCCAGCAGGCCCGGGCCGGGAAACAATGAGCAGTTCTTC.

The rearrangement joins TRBV20-1 to TRBJ2-5; the D gene is possibly TRBD2 (5 bases). CDR1 and CDR2 (germline): DFQATT, SNEGSKA (reference sequence). The CDR3 has 11 amino acids. Trimming removed 6 bases from V and 5 bases from J, with 10 bases in between. The CDR3 loop reads CSARPGETQYF. For the CDR3, the DNA is TGCAGTGCACGCCCGGGGGAGACCCAGTACTTC.

This chain uses TRBV7-2 with TRBJ2-1; 7 bases match TRBD1. Germline V gives CDR1 SGHTA, CDR2 FQGNSA. CDR3 length: 17 residues. J lost 5 bases, V lost 4 bases, and 14 bases had no gene match. The CDR3 DNA follows: TGTGCCAGCAGCTCAAGACAGGGCGGTTTTTCCCACAATGAGCAGTTCTTC. The encoded protein is CASSSRQGGFSHNEQFF.

This chain joins TRBV6-2 or TRBV6-3 and TRBJ2-1; the D gene is possibly TRBD2 (6 bases). From germline, CDR1 is MNHEY and CDR2 SVGEGT. The V gene lost 6 bases and the J gene lost 4 bases, with 10 bases spanning the gap. This CDR3 spans 13 amino acids. The CDR3 loop reads CASSRDSYNEQFF. The CDR3 DNA reads as TGTGCCAGCAGCCGGGACTCGTACAATGAGCAGTTCTTC.

The rearrangement uses TRBV9 and TRBJ2-2; D is uncertain. Germline loops: CDR1 SGDLS, CDR2 YYNGEE. The CDR3 length is 14 residues. V dropped 0 bases and J dropped 6 bases, with 9 bases sitting between them. CDR3: CASSVGPSPGELFF. The CDR3 DNA reads TGTGCCAGCAGCGTAGGTCCCTCCCCCGGGGAGCTGTTTTTT.